This T cell receptor beta chain is from a study of blood T cell repertoires in COVID-19. As for the study in general: COVID-19 samples collected from the United States, Italy and Spain covered acute and convalescent phases.

This CDR3 region has 14 residues. V was clipped by 0 bases and J by 3 bases; unmatched bases: 0. The germline V gene encodes CDR1 SGHRS and CDR2 YFSETQ. Profiling relied on immunoSEQ multiplex PCR, and the TCRdb table lists in-frame clones only, not all of them. This sample has tens of thousands of clones, with approximately 83% found just once. Sequencing input: peripheral blood. V and J are TRBV5-1 and TRBJ2-3, with TRBD1 identical over 8 bases. The TCR comes from a human donor in a cohort sampled during active COVID-19. The DNA of the CDR3 is TGCGCCAGCAGCTTGGGGACAGGGACAGATACGCAGTATTTT. It codes for CASSLGTGTDTQYF.